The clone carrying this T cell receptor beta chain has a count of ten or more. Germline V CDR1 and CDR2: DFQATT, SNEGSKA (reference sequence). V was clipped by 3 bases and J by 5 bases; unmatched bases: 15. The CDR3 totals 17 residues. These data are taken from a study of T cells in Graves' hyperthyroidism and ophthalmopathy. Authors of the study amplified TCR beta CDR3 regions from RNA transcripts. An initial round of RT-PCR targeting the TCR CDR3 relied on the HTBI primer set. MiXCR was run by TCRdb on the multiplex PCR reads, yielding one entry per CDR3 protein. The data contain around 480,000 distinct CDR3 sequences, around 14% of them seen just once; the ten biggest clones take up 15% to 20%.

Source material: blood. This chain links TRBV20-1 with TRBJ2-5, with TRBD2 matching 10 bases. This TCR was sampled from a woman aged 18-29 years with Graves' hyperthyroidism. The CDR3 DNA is TGCAGTGCTAGCGCGCTAGCGGGAGAAACGGTCGGGGAGACCCAGTACTTC. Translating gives CSASALAGETVGETQYF.